This TCR beta chain is from a study of OX40 agonist ivuxolimab in advanced cancers. Study as a whole: Ivuxolimab, an agonist antibody against OX40 (CD134), was given to patients. Notes on the study in general: At doses 0.1 to 3.0 mg/kg, CD4+ and CD8+ clones expanded. Clonal expansion was among the lowest in partial responders at 0.1-3.0 mg/kg, especially CD8+.

In its sample, this clone was seen a few times. The antigen is undetermined. Clones were read by immunoSEQ multiplex PCR, and TCRdb kept only the in-frame ones, dropping some. Seen here are fewer than 25,000 clones, 83% observed once, and the top ten hold roughly 55%. The V gene end was trimmed by 3 bases and the J gene end by 4 bases; junction bases not matched to a gene: 5. Germline loops: CDR1 LGHNA, CDR2 YSLEER. The CDR3 sequence is 15 residues long. The chain couples TRBV4-3 to TRBJ1-2; 10 nucleotides agree with TRBD1. This sample comprised CD4+ or CD8+ T cells sorted from blood, obtained in a trial of the OX40 agonist ivuxolimab. This sequence originates from an adult with an advanced solid tumor such as melanoma, head and neck, liver or kidney cancer. CDR3 DNA sequence: TGCGCCAGCAGCCAGGGACAGGGGTTAACCTATGGCTACACCTTC. This translates into CASSQGQGLTYGYTF.